This T cell receptor (beta chain) was documented in a study of blood T cell repertoires in COVID-19. Assay used: immunoSEQ multiplex PCR; TCRdb lists only in-frame clones, some missing. Among approximately 300,000 clones listed, more than 90% were seen once. Trimming cost V 0 bases and J 13 bases; bases outside gene matches: 12. The CDR3 length is 15 residues. CDR1 is LNHNV and CDR2 is YYDKDF in the germline V gene (reference sequence). The sequence derives from a woman younger than 45 who had been exposed to COVID-19. The V call is TRBV15, the J call TRBJ2-1, with 7 bases lining up with TRBD2. The sequencing sample was made of PBMCs or T cells enriched from blood (not recorded which). CDR3 in amino acids: CATSRDKPPTSRQFF. In nucleotides, the CDR3 is TGTGCCACCAGCAGAGATAAGCCTCCGACTAGCCGCCAGTTCTTC.